The rows below give T cell receptor beta chains drawn from one sample of a study of monozygotic twins with inflammatory bowel disease. Following a re-call of the 5' RACE reads, TCRdb has one entry per CDR3 protein and lacks DNA. The listing contains 300,000 to 450,000 distinct CDR3 sequences. The sample was blood. All receptors come from a human donor with ulcerative colitis or Crohn's disease, or a healthy co-twin of an affected twin (not recorded which). CDR3s include the opening cysteine and the closing phenylalanine or tryptophan. Each record gives: V gene, J gene, CDR3 protein.

>TRBV6-2/TRBV6-3|TRBJ2-7
CASSRHLYEQYF
>TRBV4-1|TRBJ2-3
CASSQDPGWRSQTF
>TRBV7-8|TRBJ2-7
CASSVHATGGYEQYF
>TRBV10-3|TRBJ2-7
CAISESSYEQYF
>TRBV11-2|TRBJ2-4
CASSLRAGQGRWGAKNIQYF
>TRBV7-2|TRBJ2-1
CASSSGQVSYNEQFF
>TRBV11-1|TRBJ2-7
CASSSGSQLVVYEQYF
>TRBV7-2|TRBJ1-2
CASSFDYAGGYTF
>TRBV4-1|TRBJ2-2
CASSPHRGGRNTGELFF
>TRBV29-1|TRBJ2-7
CSAAGTYTYEQYF
>TRBV13|TRBJ2-5
CASSKTSGGAVETQYF
>TRBV7-2|TRBJ2-7
CASSVAGGGMRDEQYF
>TRBV4-3|TRBJ1-5
CASSPDEYQPQHF
>TRBV3-1|TRBJ1-1
CAGVEVGGWNTEAFF
>TRBV5-1|TRBJ2-7
CASSSDRGEQYF
>TRBV12-3/TRBV12-4|TRBJ2-7
CASSTVGGRSYEQYF
>TRBV2|TRBJ1-2
CASRAGPQGYTF
>TRBV28|TRBJ2-3
CASSSVGYTDTQYF
>TRBV27|TRBJ1-1
CASSLLGQGYQTEAFF
>TRBV2|TRBJ2-3
CARGSGGNTDTQYF
>TRBV7-3|TRBJ2-1
CASSLTGSRRTAYNEQFF
>TRBV12-3/TRBV12-4|TRBJ2-3
CASRWADTQYF
>TRBV5-1|TRBJ2-3
CASSLPRQGSTDTQYF
>TRBV27|TRBJ2-3
CASSSKLTGGEDQFSSTDTQYF
>TRBV20-1|TRBJ2-2
CSARDAGDSLSSGVFF
>TRBV7-3|TRBJ2-3
CASSLMGPEDTQYF
>TRBV11-2|TRBJ1-4
CASSFTGIEKLFF
>TRBV24-1|TRBJ2-1
CATSGLNSHEQFF
>TRBV24-1|TRBJ2-7
CATSDFSQGRYEQYF
>TRBV6-5|TRBJ1-2
CASTAIRSYTF
>TRBV5-1|TRBJ2-7
CASSFLGGGDEQYF
>TRBV19|TRBJ2-3
CASSLQSPGTDTQYF
>TRBV7-9|TRBJ2-1
CASSRADRAYNEQFF
>TRBV7-2|TRBJ2-2
CASGRTGPFTGELFF
>TRBV14|TRBJ2-1
CASSHAAGGATREQFF
>TRBV12-5|TRBJ2-5
CASGGTTNQETQYF
>TRBV9|TRBJ2-2
CASRPTGGPPGELFF
>TRBV7-9|TRBJ2-3
CASSLGRGSDTQYF
>TRBV20-1|TRBJ2-2
CSARVPGTALTGELFF
>TRBV13|TRBJ2-4
CASSLWESKNIQYF
>TRBV6-5|TRBJ2-7
CASSSRLAGVSYEQYF
>TRBV7-2|TRBJ2-1
CASSSSRGGIWQFF